This T cell receptor beta chain was identified in a study of Graves' ophthalmopathy and Graves' hyperthyroidism. Study-level background: Researchers obtained peripheral blood at initial diagnosis, before any treatment had begun.

Using RNA transcripts, the TCR beta CDR3 regions were amplified. After a first-round RT-PCR with HTBI primers, a second-round multiplex PCR was run. TCRdb re-called the multiplex PCR reads through MiXCR, storing one row per CDR3 protein. The sample consists of approximately 480,000 distinct CDR3 sequences, 14% of them appearing once. Uncontrolled infections, pregnancy, lactation or other autoimmune diseases led to patient exclusion. A few counts support this clonotype. The antigen is unknown. The CDR3 spans 13 residues. The junction had 10 bases not matched to a gene; V was cut back by 9 bases and J by 5 bases. Germline CDR1 is MDHEN and CDR2 is SYDVKM. General observations from the study: Blood contained most expanded thyroid clonotypes exceeding 0.001 frequency.

The chain employs TRBV28 and TRBJ2-7; TRBD1 agrees at 7 bases. The receptor comes from a woman in her thirties with Graves' ophthalmopathy. The sequenced sample was blood. CDR3 DNA sequence: TGTGCCAGTAACTACTTAGGGGGCCACGAGCAGTACTTC. Protein product: CASNYLGGHEQYF.